This section outlines one T cell receptor beta chain sequence together with its context. Its antigen is as yet unknown. Employing constant-segment primers, 5'RACE generated TCR alpha and TCR beta cDNA libraries bearing sample barcodes and UMIs. Each CDR3 protein gets one entry after TCRdb re-called the 5' RACE reads with MiXCR. The repertoire holds roughly 300,000 distinct CDR3 sequences, with approximately 15% as singletons. These data come from a study of T-cell memory formation after mild COVID-19. Overall study: Most TCR clusters belonged to a single donor.

Regarding the study as a whole: The second-wave clones peaking on day 37 were not confirmed as SARS-CoV-2-specific. CD4+ clones that contracted lay mainly in CM and EM; CD8+ ones lay in EMRA.

Input material: PBMCs or a T cell subset sorted from them (not recorded which). The receptor's source is a young man who had mild COVID-19 (a few samples of this study predate the infection). Cell type and time point are not known.

CDR3 nucleotides: TGTGCCAGCAGTGAACAGCAAGAGACCCAGTACTTC. It translates to CASSEQQETQYF. The chain has TRBV2 and TRBJ2-5; D remains ambiguous. V dropped 2 bases and J dropped 2 bases, with 3 bases sitting between them. The CDR3 sequence is 12 residues long. Germline CDR1 and CDR2: SNHLY and FYNNEI. Together with reference TRBV2 and TRBJ2-5, the CDR3 gives the full variable domain: EPEVTQTPSHQVTQMGQEVILRCVPISNHLYFYWYRQILGQKVEFLVSFYNNEISEKSEIFDDQFSVERPDGSNFTLKIRSTKLEDSAMYFCASSEQQETQYFGPGTRLLVL.